These 24 T cell receptor beta chains came from one sample sequenced in a study of OX40 agonist ivuxolimab in advanced cancers. Clones were read by immunoSEQ multiplex PCR, and TCRdb kept only the in-frame ones, dropping some. The data contain 15,000 to 20,000 clones, 75% to 90% of them singletons. The source material was CD4+ or CD8+ T cells sorted from blood, sampled in a trial of the OX40 agonist ivuxolimab. The receptors come from an adult with an advanced solid tumor such as melanoma, head and neck, liver or kidney cancer.

The CDR3 spells CASSVRQGEDYGYTF. CDR3 nucleotide sequence: TGTGCCAGCAGCGTTAGACAGGGGGAGGACTATGGCTACACCTTC. The chain links TRBV9 to TRBJ1-2; 9 bases fit TRBD1. This CDR3 is built from 15 residues. V lost 2 bases and J lost 3; bases outside the gene matches: 5. Looked up from germline, CDR1 is SGDLS and CDR2 is YYNGEE.

The V gene is TRBV27, the J gene TRBJ2-1; the match to TRBD1 covers 9 bases. The V and J ends lost 3 bases and 5 bases, in that order; junction bases with no gene match: 2. The CDR3 runs 14 residues. Germline CDR1 is MNHEY and CDR2 is SMNVEV (reference sequence). This chain's CDR3 is CASSLGQGNNEQFF. CDR3 sequence (DNA): TGTGCCAGCAGTTTGGGACAGGGAAACAATGAGCAGTTCTTC.

The chain uses TRBV10-3 and TRBJ2-2; D might be TRBD1 or TRBD2, each matching 5 bases. V lost 9 bases to trimming and J lost 2 bases, with 10 bases between them. Germline loops: CDR1 ENHRY, CDR2 SYGVKD. The CDR3 extends over 13 amino acids. In DNA, the CDR3 is TGTGCCATGGGGGAACAAAACACCGGGGAGCTGTTTTTT. This sequence encodes CAMGEQNTGELFF.

The chain employs TRBV14 and TRBJ2-3; D is perhaps TRBD2 (5 bases). The germline V and J ends were trimmed by 1 base and 1 base, with 15 bases remaining between them. The CDR3 sequence is 17 residues long. CDR1 is SGHDN, CDR2 FVKESK, per germline. Written as DNA, the CDR3 is TGTGCCAGCAGCCAAGTTACGACGGTGGAGGGCACAGATACGCAGTATTTT. It translates to CASSQVTTVEGTDTQYF.

This chain links TRBV4-3 with TRBJ2-1; the match to TRBD2 covers 7 bases. Germline assignment: CDR1 LGHNA and CDR2 YSLEER. This CDR3 has 17 amino acids. Trimming cost V 3 bases and J 4 bases; bases outside gene matches: 12. In DNA, the CDR3 is TGCGCCAGCAGCCAGACCGTCGCCGGGACTAAATACAATGAGCAGTTCTTC. Amino acid sequence: CASSQTVAGTKYNEQFF.

The rearrangement uses TRBV5-8 and TRBJ1-5, with 7 bases lining up with TRBD1. Germline V lookup: CDR1 SGHTS, CDR2 YDEGEE. The ends lost 4 bases at V and 1 base at J; junction bases unmatched: 5. The CDR3 has 15 amino acids. CDR3 nucleotide sequence: TGTGCCAGCAGCGAAACAGGGGAAAGCAATCAGCCCCAGCATTTT. Translating gives CASSETGESNQPQHF.

The J gene is TRBJ2-7, the V gene TRBV4-1, with 8 bases matching TRBD2. The germline V gene has CDR1 MGHRA and CDR2 YSYEKL. The length of the CDR3 is 12 residues. The junction had 5 bases not matched to a gene; V was cut back by 6 bases and J by 7 bases. The CDR3 region is CASSLTGGEQYF. CDR3 bases: TGCGCCAGCAGTCTCACGGGGGGGGAGCAGTACTTC.

The rearrangement uses TRBV5-1 and TRBJ2-4; D uncertain. The V gene's germline CDR1 is SGHRS and CDR2 YFSETQ. The CDR3 is 15 amino acids. Trimming shortened V by 4 bases and J by 1 base, and 12 bases separated the two germline ends. The CDR3 reads CASSRRTGAKNIQYF. CDR3 DNA sequence: TGCGCCAGCAGCCGACGGACCGGCGCCAAAAACATTCAGTACTTC.

This chain joins TRBV28 and TRBJ2-2; 8 bases are shared with TRBD2. Germline CDR1 MDHEN, CDR2 SYDVKM. V lost 4 bases and J lost 1; bases outside the gene matches: 5. The CDR3 contains 16 residues. The CDR3: CASSSRLAGNTGELFF. The CDR3 bases are TGTGCCAGCAGTTCGCGGCTAGCGGGGAACACCGGGGAGCTGTTTTTT.

This sequence joins TRBV27 and TRBJ2-7; TRBD1 matches at 10 bases. From germline, CDR1 is MNHEY and CDR2 SMNVEV (reference sequence). The CDR3 is made up of 15 amino acids. V was clipped by 4 bases and J by 7 bases; unmatched bases: 10. The CDR3 is CASSSARQGAFEQYF. The CDR3, as DNA: TGTGCCAGCAGTTCAGCCCGACAGGGGGCGTTTGAGCAGTACTTC.

This chain connects TRBV13 to TRBJ2-1; D remains ambiguous. Germline V CDR1 and CDR2: PRHDT, FYEKMQ (reference sequence). The CDR3 consists of 13 residues. The V and J ends lost 0 bases and 10 bases respectively, with 10 bases between them. The CDR3 reads CASSLGRTAEQFF. The CDR3 nucleotides read TGTGCCAGCAGCTTAGGAAGGACGGCCGAGCAGTTCTTC. The variable domain in full, with the rest retrieved from reference TRBV13 and TRBJ2-1, is AAGVIQSPRHLIKEKRETATLKCYPIPRHDTVYWYQQGPGQDPQFLISFYEKMQSDKGSIPDRFSAQQFSDYHSELNMSSLELGDSALYFCASSLGRTAEQFFGPGTRLTVL.

In this sample, this clone turned up once. The genes are TRBV28 and TRBJ2-7; no firm D call. V lost 3 bases and J lost 7, with 7 bases in between. Germline V lookup: CDR1 MDHEN, CDR2 SYDVKM. This CDR3 is built from 11 residues. CDR3 sequence (DNA): TGTGCCAGCAGTTTTCGGGCAGAGCAGTACTTC. Amino acid sequence: CASSFRAEQYF.

The rearrangement joins TRBV9 to TRBJ1-2, with a tentative D call TRBD1 (5 bases). Germline V gene sequence: CDR1 SGDLS, CDR2 YYNGEE. V gave up 0 bases and J gave up 7 bases, with 13 bases separating them. CDR3 length: 14 amino acids. The CDR3 spells CASSVEGIVSGYTF. As DNA, the CDR3 is TGTGCCAGCAGCGTAGAGGGGATTGTCTCTGGCTACACCTTC.

The CDR3 here is CASTHTANTEAFF. The CDR3 region has the DNA TGTGCCAGCACCCACACAGCTAACACTGAAGCTTTCTTT. This rearrangement joins TRBV27 to TRBJ1-1; D is unresolved. Trimming left V 7 bases short and J 2 bases short, with 11 bases between. The CDR3 is 13 amino acids. Germline CDR1 MNHEY, CDR2 SMNVEV (reference sequence).

This chain joins TRBV9 and TRBJ2-1; possibly TRBD1 or TRBD2 for D (6 bases each). The CDR3 has 14 residues. Germline CDR1 and CDR2: SGDLS and YYNGEE. V was shortened by 3 bases and J by 4 bases, with 11 bases between the two germline ends. CDR3 in amino acids: CASSGRDTYNEQFF. In nucleotides, the CDR3 is TGTGCCAGCAGCGGGCGGGACACTTACAATGAGCAGTTCTTC.

The V and J genes are TRBV28 and TRBJ1-2, with D perhaps TRBD1 (5 bases). Deletions cut 5 bases from V and 5 bases from J, with 12 bases between. Looked up from germline, CDR1 is MDHEN and CDR2 is SYDVKM. CDR3 length equals 13 residues. CDR3 sequence reads: CASSPGLGYGYTF. The CDR3 nucleotides are TGTGCCAGCAGTCCAGGGCTTGGGTATGGCTACACCTTC.

This rearrangement joins TRBV19 to TRBJ2-1; 8 positions agree with TRBD1. The V gene end was trimmed by 6 bases and the J gene end by 4 bases; junction bases not matched to a gene: 5. The V gene's germline CDR1 is LNHDA and CDR2 SQIVND (reference sequence). This CDR3 has 14 amino acids. The CDR3 region has the DNA TGTGCCAGTAGCAGCGGACAGGGATACAATGAGCAGTTCTTC. Protein sequence: CASSSGQGYNEQFF.

The CDR3 DNA reads TGTGCCAGCAGCGAGGGGGCGGTGAACACTGAAGCTTTCTTT. This sequence encodes CASSEGAVNTEAFF. V gene TRBV9 combines with J gene TRBJ1-1, with 7 nucleotides matching TRBD1. V was pared by 3 bases and J by 0 bases, with 2 bases of the junction left unmatched. Germline CDR1 reads SGDLS; CDR2 reads YYNGEE. This CDR3 region has 14 residues.

V gene TRBV19 combines with J gene TRBJ2-6; D possibly uses TRBD1 or TRBD2 (5 bases each). Per the germline V gene, CDR1 is LNHDA and CDR2 is SQIVND (reference sequence). The ends were cut back, 0 bases at V and 0 bases at J, with 9 bases in the middle. The CDR3 has 17 residues. The CDR3 loop reads CASSIDWDRSGANVLTF. CDR3 bases: TGTGCCAGTAGTATAGATTGGGACCGCTCTGGGGCCAACGTCCTGACTTTC.

The rearrangement joins TRBV5-6 to TRBJ2-7; 9 bases align to TRBD1. V shed 7 bases and J 2 bases; nucleotides not matched to a gene: 16. Germline-derived CDR1 and CDR2 are SGHDT and YYEEEE. The CDR3 extends over 17 amino acids. The CDR3 loop is CASAGTGYFLSPYEQYF. CDR3 in DNA: TGTGCCAGCGCCGGGACAGGGTATTTTCTGAGCCCCTACGAGCAGTACTTC.

The rearrangement links TRBV7-9 to TRBJ1-1; no firm D call. Germline V CDR1 and CDR2: SEHNR, FQNEAQ (reference sequence). V was pared by 5 bases and J by 7 bases, with 11 bases between. The CDR3 is made up of 12 amino acids. This CDR3 reads CASSPPIFEAFF. The CDR3 bases are TGTGCCAGCAGCCCCCCGATTTTTGAAGCTTTCTTT.

The chain is built from TRBV25-1 and TRBJ2-1, with TRBD2 matching over 12 bases. The CDR3 has 15 amino acids. Germline values: CDR1 MGHDK, CDR2 SYGVNS. The junction had 1 base not matched to a gene; V was cut back by 3 bases and J by 4 bases. CDR3 loop: CASSEGTSGYNEQFF. The CDR3 DNA is TGTGCCAGCAGTGAGGGGACTAGCGGGTACAATGAGCAGTTCTTC.

The CDR3: CASSVGDKRIYEQYF. Here the CDR3 DNA reads TGTGCCAGCAGCGTCGGTGACAAGAGGATCTACGAGCAGTACTTC. The V call is TRBV9, the J call TRBJ2-7; no firm D call. Germline CDR1 is SGDLS and CDR2 is YYNGEE. Trimming removed 2 bases at V and 3 bases at J, with 15 bases between. This CDR3 has 15 amino acids.

This clone is termed medium-sized. This chain uses TRBV6-6 with TRBJ1-1; a possible D gene is TRBD1 (5 bases). V was trimmed by 8 bases and J by 1 base, leaving 11 bases between them. The germline V gene encodes CDR1 MNHNY and CDR2 SVGAGI (reference sequence). The CDR3 is 13 amino acids. The CDR3: CASADGQNTEAFF. In nucleotides, the CDR3 is TGTGCCAGCGCGGACGGACAGAACACTGAAGCTTTCTTT.